This TCR beta chain was retrieved from a study of CD8 T cells in ankylosing spondylitis. Study-level findings and limits: The disease-linked clones had a CD8+ phenotype and low blood frequencies. What appeared characteristic of ankylosing spondylitis blood was a TCR beta motif of about eight highly homologous variants. From matched ankylosing spondylitis synovial fluid, disease-linked clones were reportedly recovered at significantly enriched levels.

V was cut by 5 bases and J by 4 bases, with 14 bases left in between. Germline V gene lookup returns CDR1 MNHNS and CDR2 SASEGT. CDR3 length equals 14 residues. The TCR beta libraries were generated through quantitative 5'-RACE incorporating molecular barcodes. TCRdb called the 5' RACE reads again in MiXCR, with one record for every CDR3 protein. Among around 770,000 distinct CDR3 sequences listed, over 9.5% were seen once. A note on this clonotype: Its antigen is unknown.

The sample taken for sequencing was blood, either unsorted or a sorted T cell fraction (not recorded which). This clonotype originated in a male donor with ankylosing spondylitis. The chain links TRBV6-1 to TRBJ1-2; D gene ambiguous. In nucleotides, the CDR3 is TGTGCCAGCAGTCCCTCAAGGCCAGCCTATGGCTACACCTTC. Its protein is CASSPSRPAYGYTF.